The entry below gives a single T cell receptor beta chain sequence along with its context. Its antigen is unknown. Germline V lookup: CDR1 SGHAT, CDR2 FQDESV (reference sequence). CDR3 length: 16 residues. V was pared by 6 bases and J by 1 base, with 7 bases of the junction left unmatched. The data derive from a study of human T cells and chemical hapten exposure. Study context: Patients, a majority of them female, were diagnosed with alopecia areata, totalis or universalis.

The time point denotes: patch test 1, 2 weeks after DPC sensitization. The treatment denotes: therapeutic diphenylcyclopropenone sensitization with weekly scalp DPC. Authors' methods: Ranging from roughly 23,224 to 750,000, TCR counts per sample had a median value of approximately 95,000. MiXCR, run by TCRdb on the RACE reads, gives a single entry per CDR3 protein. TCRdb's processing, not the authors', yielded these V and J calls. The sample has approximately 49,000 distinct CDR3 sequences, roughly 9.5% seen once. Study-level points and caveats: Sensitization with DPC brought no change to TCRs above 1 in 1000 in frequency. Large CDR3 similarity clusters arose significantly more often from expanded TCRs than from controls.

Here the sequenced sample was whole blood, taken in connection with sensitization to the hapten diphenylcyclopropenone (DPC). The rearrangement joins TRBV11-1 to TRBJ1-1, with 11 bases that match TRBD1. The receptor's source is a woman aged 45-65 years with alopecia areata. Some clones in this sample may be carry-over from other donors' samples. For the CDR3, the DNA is TGTGCCAGCAGGCCGGGACAGGGGGAGGCGAACACTGAAGCTTTCTTT. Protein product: CASRPGQGEANTEAFF. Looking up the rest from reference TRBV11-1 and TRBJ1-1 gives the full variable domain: EAEVAQSPRYKITEKSQAVAFWCDPISGHATLYWYRQILGQGPELLVQFQDESVVDDSQLPKDRFSAERLKGVDSTLKIQPAELGDSAMYLCASRPGQGEANTEAFFGQGTRLTVV.